This T cell receptor beta chain stems from a study of blood T cell repertoires in COVID-19. Overall study context: Sites in the United States, Italy and Spain provided acute and convalescent COVID-19 samples.

This clone came up a few times. After removal of 7 bases from V and 4 bases from J, the junction contained 4 bases not matched to a gene. The CDR3 is made up of 13 amino acids. Assignment of participants to cohorts was predicated upon participant-reported clinical history. The method was immunoSEQ multiplex PCR; TCRdb's version includes in-frame clones alone and lacks a portion of them. Seen here are about 270,000 clones, 75% to 90% observed once, and the top ten hold roughly 4%. The chain combines TRBV12-3 or TRBV12-4 with TRBJ1-5, with 7 positions matching TRBD1. The clonotype comes from a woman aged 25 to 39 with acute COVID-19. The sample consisted of PBMCs or T cells enriched from blood (not recorded which). CDR3 amino acids: CASTGQENQPQHF. DNA for the CDR3: TGTGCCAGCACCGGACAGGAAAATCAGCCCCAGCATTTT.